This is a list of T cell receptor beta chains from one sample in a study of T cells after yellow fever vaccination. TCRdb re-derived calls from the 5' RACE reads in MiXCR, one entry per CDR3 protein. The sample yields 280,000 or so distinct CDR3 sequences, around 9.3% seen once. The material sequenced was CD4+ T cells sorted from PBMCs, taken 5 days after the yellow fever booster vaccination. The source of these receptors is a man younger than 35 who received the YFV17D yellow fever vaccine. Each CDR3 is given with its conserved first and last residue. The D gene is left open where the match is weak. Expanded clones get a size class; other rows say once, few or many, or leave the size out.

J gene: TRBJ1-1; V gene: TRBV20-1; clone size: many; D gene: -; CDR3 DNA: TGCAGTGCCTCAAAAGGCATTGGGCTCGGAGCTTTCTTT; CDR3 protein: CSASKGIGLGAFF
J gene: TRBJ2-3; V gene: TRBV20-1; clone size: -; D gene: TRBD2; CDR3 DNA: TGCAGTGCTAGCTCTAGCGGGGGGGCAGATACGCAGTATTTT; CDR3 protein: CSASSSGGADTQYF
J gene: TRBJ1-2; V gene: TRBV7-2; clone size: few; D gene: -; CDR3 DNA: TGTGCCAGCAGCTTAGGGGGCTTCAGCAGGGGCTACACCTTC; CDR3 protein: CASSLGGFSRGYTF
J gene: TRBJ1-4; V gene: TRBV5-1; clone size: few; D gene: TRBD1; CDR3 DNA: TGCGCCAGCAGCTCGAGGGACAGGGGGCGCGAAAAACTGTTTTTT; CDR3 protein: CASSSRDRGREKLFF
J gene: TRBJ1-2; V gene: TRBV19; clone size: many; D gene: -; CDR3 DNA: TGTGCCAGTAGTCCAGAGGCCTATGGCTACACCTTC; CDR3 protein: CASSPEAYGYTF
J gene: TRBJ1-1; V gene: TRBV5-1; clone size: few; D gene: TRBD1; CDR3 DNA: TGCGCCAGCAGCTTATTAACAGGGGGCCCCGCTGAAGCTTTCTTT; CDR3 protein: CASSLLTGGPAEAFF
J gene: TRBJ1-2; V gene: TRBV27; clone size: many; D gene: -; CDR3 DNA: TGTGCCAGCAAGAGGGGCAGCTCGAACTATGGCTACACCTTC; CDR3 protein: CASKRGSSNYGYTF
J gene: TRBJ1-2; V gene: TRBV29-1; clone size: many; D gene: TRBD1; CDR3 DNA: TGCAGCGTTGACGTAGGGGGCGTACGGTATGGCTACACCTTC; CDR3 protein: CSVDVGGVRYGYTF
J gene: TRBJ2-5; V gene: TRBV5-1; clone size: few; D gene: -; CDR3 DNA: TGCGCCAGCAGCTTGGTTATACAAGAGACCCAGTACTTC; CDR3 protein: CASSLVIQETQYF
J gene: TRBJ2-7; V gene: TRBV18; clone size: -; D gene: -; CDR3 DNA: TGTGCCAGCTCACCACCTGTGAGCTACGAGCAGTACTTC; CDR3 protein: CASSPPVSYEQYF
J gene: TRBJ2-1; V gene: TRBV27; clone size: few; D gene: TRBD2; CDR3 DNA: TGTGCCAGCAGAACAACTAGCGGGGTTTACAATGAGCAGTTCTTC; CDR3 protein: CASRTTSGVYNEQFF
J gene: TRBJ2-7; V gene: TRBV7-3; clone size: many; D gene: -; CDR3 DNA: TGTGCCAGCAGCTTACCCCCGGGCGAGCAGTACTTC; CDR3 protein: CASSLPPGEQYF
J gene: TRBJ2-3; V gene: TRBV5-1; clone size: -; D gene: -; CDR3 DNA: TGCGCCAGCAGCTGGCATAAGGGGGTCACCCCAGATACGCAGTATTTT; CDR3 protein: CASSWHKGVTPDTQYF
J gene: TRBJ2-3; V gene: TRBV25-1; clone size: -; D gene: -; CDR3 DNA: TGTGCCAGCAGTGAATCACCAAGGACAGATACGCAGTATTTT; CDR3 protein: CASSESPRTDTQYF
J gene: TRBJ2-1; V gene: TRBV11-1; clone size: few; D gene: TRBD1; CDR3 DNA: TGTGCCAGCAGCTATTTTCGGACAGGGGAGAGTGAGCAGTTCTTC; CDR3 protein: CASSYFRTGESEQFF
J gene: TRBJ2-1; V gene: TRBV6-5; clone size: many; D gene: -; CDR3 DNA: TGTGCCAGCAGCTCCCCCCTAAATGAGCAGTTCTTC; CDR3 protein: CASSSPLNEQFF
J gene: TRBJ1-2; V gene: TRBV7-2; clone size: few; D gene: -; CDR3 DNA: TGTGCCAGCAGCTTAGCCCCGGGACGCTTAGGCTATGGCTACACCTTC; CDR3 protein: CASSLAPGRLGYGYTF
J gene: TRBJ2-3; V gene: TRBV29-1; clone size: many; D gene: -; CDR3 DNA: TGCAGCGTTGCTAGGCCTCTCACAGATACGCAGTATTTT; CDR3 protein: CSVARPLTDTQYF
J gene: TRBJ1-4; V gene: TRBV10-3; clone size: few; D gene: -; CDR3 DNA: TGTGCCATCAGTGACCCTACGACGGCGAATGAAAAACTGTTTTTT; CDR3 protein: CAISDPTTANEKLFF
J gene: TRBJ1-4; V gene: TRBV3-1; clone size: few; D gene: -; CDR3 DNA: TGTGCCAGCAGCCAAGAACTAACGTCGACTAATGAAAAACTGTTTTTT; CDR3 protein: CASSQELTSTNEKLFF
J gene: TRBJ2-2; V gene: TRBV14; clone size: -; D gene: TRBD1; CDR3 DNA: TGTGCCAGCAGCCGGGGGACAGGACGGACCGGGGAGCTGTTTTTT; CDR3 protein: CASSRGTGRTGELFF
J gene: TRBJ1-3; V gene: TRBV4-3; clone size: few; D gene: -; CDR3 DNA: TGCGCCAGCAGCCAAGATGGCAGGGCTGGAAACACCATATATTTT; CDR3 protein: CASSQDGRAGNTIYF
J gene: TRBJ1-4; V gene: TRBV5-1; clone size: few; D gene: -; CDR3 DNA: TGCGCCAGCAGCCGGCAGACTAATGAAAAACTGTTTTTT; CDR3 protein: CASSRQTNEKLFF
J gene: TRBJ2-3; V gene: TRBV7-2; clone size: -; D gene: TRBD1; CDR3 DNA: TGTGCCAGCAGCTTCCAGACAGGGGCCACAGATACGCAGTATTTT; CDR3 protein: CASSFQTGATDTQYF
J gene: TRBJ2-2; V gene: TRBV4-1; clone size: few; D gene: TRBD2; CDR3 DNA: TGCGCCAGCAGCCAGACCGGGACTAGTAAAACCGGGGAGCTGTTTTTT; CDR3 protein: CASSQTGTSKTGELFF
J gene: TRBJ2-1; V gene: TRBV7-2; clone size: -; D gene: TRBD2; CDR3 DNA: TGTGCCAGCAGCCTTAGCGGGGGGCCCTTCAATGAGCAGTTCTTC; CDR3 protein: CASSLSGGPFNEQFF
J gene: TRBJ2-3; V gene: TRBV5-1; clone size: -; D gene: TRBD1; CDR3 DNA: TGCGCCAGCAGCCCCCGGGACAGGGGGTCAGATACGCAGTATTTT; CDR3 protein: CASSPRDRGSDTQYF
J gene: TRBJ1-1; V gene: TRBV5-1; clone size: few; D gene: TRBD1; CDR3 DNA: TGCGCCAGCAGCATTCACGGACAGGGGGCAACTGAAGCTTTCTTT; CDR3 protein: CASSIHGQGATEAFF
J gene: TRBJ1-3; V gene: TRBV28; clone size: few; D gene: -; CDR3 DNA: TGTGCCAGCAGCCTGGCGGGACTTCTATCTGGAAACACCATATATTTT; CDR3 protein: CASSLAGLLSGNTIYF
J gene: TRBJ1-1; V gene: TRBV20-1; clone size: -; D gene: -; CDR3 DNA: TGCAGTGCTAGGCAGCGAATAGGGGTCAGCGTTGACACTGAAGCTTTCTTT; CDR3 protein: CSARQRIGVSVDTEAFF
J gene: TRBJ2-5; V gene: TRBV25-1; clone size: -; D gene: TRBD2; CDR3 DNA: TGTGCCAGTAGGGCCACGGGGGGGCCTGGAGAGACCCAGTACTTC; CDR3 protein: CASRATGGPGETQYF
J gene: TRBJ1-3; V gene: TRBV7-2; clone size: -; D gene: -; CDR3 DNA: TGTGCCAGCAGCTTAAACCTACTCGGAAACACCATATATTTT; CDR3 protein: CASSLNLLGNTIYF
J gene: TRBJ1-1; V gene: TRBV11-2; clone size: few; D gene: -; CDR3 DNA: TGTGCCAGCAGCTTTAGGACAGATTCTGAAGCTTTCTTT; CDR3 protein: CASSFRTDSEAFF
J gene: TRBJ2-7; V gene: TRBV7-9; clone size: -; D gene: -; CDR3 DNA: TGTGCCAGCAGCTTAGGGGGCGCGTATGCGCAGTACTTC; CDR3 protein: CASSLGGAYAQYF
J gene: TRBJ1-6; V gene: TRBV15; clone size: -; D gene: TRBD1; CDR3 DNA: TGTGCCACCAGCAGGAACAGGGGCCGGACCGATTCACCCCTCCACTTT; CDR3 protein: CATSRNRGRTDSPLHF
J gene: TRBJ2-1; V gene: TRBV4-3; clone size: few; D gene: TRBD1; CDR3 DNA: TGCGCCAGCAGCCTCGACAGGGCCCATGAGCAGTTCTTC; CDR3 protein: CASSLDRAHEQFF
J gene: TRBJ1-4; V gene: TRBV7-9; clone size: many; D gene: TRBD1; CDR3 DNA: TGTGCCAGCAGCGCCTCCGGGACAGGGATGGGAAAACTGTTTTTT; CDR3 protein: CASSASGTGMGKLFF
J gene: TRBJ1-2; V gene: TRBV7-9; clone size: few; D gene: -; CDR3 DNA: TGTGCCAGCAGCTTAGTTAGAGGGGAGGATGGCTACACCTTC; CDR3 protein: CASSLVRGEDGYTF
J gene: TRBJ2-2; V gene: TRBV6-1; clone size: few; D gene: TRBD1; CDR3 DNA: TGTGCCAGCAGGGGGACAGGAACCGGGGAGCTGTTTTTT; CDR3 protein: CASRGTGTGELFF
J gene: TRBJ2-5; V gene: TRBV7-2; clone size: -; D gene: -; CDR3 DNA: TGTGCCAGCGGTGCACAAGAGACCCAGTACTTC; CDR3 protein: CASGAQETQYF
J gene: TRBJ1-3; V gene: TRBV7-2; clone size: few; D gene: -; CDR3 DNA: TGTGCCAGCAGCCCTGGGATCGGGGGCCGGGCCCGGGGGGCAGACCCTGGAAACACCATATATTTT; CDR3 protein: CASSPGIGGRARGADPGNTIYF
J gene: TRBJ1-1; V gene: TRBV7-9; clone size: few; D gene: -; CDR3 DNA: TGTGCCAGCAGCTTAGACTGGGAAGCTTTCTTT; CDR3 protein: CASSLDWEAFF
J gene: TRBJ2-5; V gene: TRBV3-1; clone size: -; D gene: TRBD2; CDR3 DNA: TGTGCCAGCAGCCAAGGGGGAGCGGGGGGTACCCAGTACTTC; CDR3 protein: CASSQGGAGGTQYF